The following is a T cell receptor (beta chain) sequence with its context. Its antigen is still unknown. Relative to the germline gene, one junction end is altered; a read error may explain this. The CDR3 has 16 residues. In germline, CDR1 is MDHEN, CDR2 SYDVKM. Co-extraction yielded RNA and DNA from around 20-30 mg of unsorted bulk tissue. Researchers took samples from five separate regions of each tumor. The sample comes from a study of tumor-infiltrating lymphocytes in primary liver carcinoma. Across the whole study: Tumor staging was T1-T3 N0M0; sizes spanned about 4.2 to 10 cm across.

Total RNA (around 500 ng) served as template for TCR beta cDNA synthesis primed by a constant-region primer. Amplification in three nested multiplex PCR rounds with slightly modified ARM-PCR gave rise to TCR beta libraries. The first two PCR rounds used TRBV1-TRBV30 forward primers with a C-beta reverse primer, roughly 10 cycles each. TCRdb independently ran MiXCR on the multiplex PCR reads; one entry per CDR3 protein. The sample holds 20,000 or so distinct CDR3 sequences, 80% seen once. Study-wide results and caveats: Tumors had a top-250-clone fraction that was significantly higher than blood (p = 0.039). Only about 7.5-24% of top clones appeared in all five tumor regions.

The chain has TRBV28 and TRBJ2-5; 11 nucleotides match TRBD2. This sequence was found in a woman in her 30s with primary liver carcinoma and hepatitis B virus infection. Sequenced input: liver tumor tissue from sampling region 2. Stated subset: tumor region T2, inferior pole. The DNA of the CDR3 is TGTGCCAGCAGTTGGGGACTAGCGGACGGCCAAGATACCCAGTACTTC. As protein: CASSWGLADGQDTQYF.